This TCR beta chain appears in the sequencing data of a study of cytomegalovirus exposure and HLA in healthy donors. In the study overall: Out of around 360 genotyped donors, less than 85% belonged to the Caucasian-associated ancestry cluster.

In the PCR, 60 Vbeta and 13 Jbeta primers were used. Per the original methods: Among the unique TCR beta chains that a later analysis counted, roughly 80 million in all, about 11 million were shared. Repertoires were generated with immunoSEQ multiplex PCR, while TCRdb's copy carries only in-frame clones and drops some. V, J and clone size were drawn from that table, and D and trimming were deduced from the DNA. The table includes some 170,000 clones, 80% detected once. This CDR3 spans 16 amino acids. Germline V gene data show CDR1 as MGHDK and CDR2 as SYGVNS. J lost 9 bases, V lost 6 bases, and 16 bases had no gene match.

The sample consisted of PBMCs. The chain combines TRBV25-1 with TRBJ2-1, with 8 bases aligning to TRBD2. The source of this sequence is a young man in good health and CMV-seronegative. CDR3 sequence reads: CASSQLAEGRRTEQFF. The CDR3 nucleotides are TGTGCCAGCAGCCAACTAGCGGAGGGCAGGAGGACTGAGCAGTTCTTC.